Shown below are 15 T cell receptor beta chains from a single sample sequenced in a study of post-analysis software for immune sequencing data. Study-level points and caveats: In patients, about 5 TRBV segments were more frequent than in controls, with TRBV5-6, TRBV5-1 and TRBV20-1 among them.

Carried by the TCR beta cDNA libraries were unique molecular identifiers. TCRdb independently ran MiXCR on the PCR reads; one entry per CDR3 protein. The sample shows 650,000 to 850,000 distinct CDR3 sequences, under 70% of them seen only once. No antigen has been identified for these receptors. The material sequenced was blood. The receptor source for this set is a girl aged 10-17 years with multiple sclerosis.

The chain joins TRBV7-9 to TRBJ2-7; D perhaps matches TRBD1 (6 bases). The CDR3 is 14 residues long. Per germline, CDR1 SEHNR and CDR2 FQNEAQ (reference sequence). V dropped 3 bases and J dropped 1 base, with 10 bases sitting between them. The CDR3 reads CASSFRTASYEQYF. CDR3 DNA sequence: TGTGCCAGCAGCTTCAGGACAGCTTCCTACGAGCAGTACTTC. Full variable domain (rest looked up from reference TRBV7-9 and TRBJ2-7): DTGVSQNPRHKITKRGQNVTFRCDPISEHNRLYWYRQTLGQGPEFLTYFQNEAQLEKSRLLSDRFSAERPKGSFSTLEIQRTEQGDSAMYLCASSFRTASYEQYFGPGTRLTVT.

The rearrangement links TRBV20-1 to TRBJ2-7; no reliable D call. CDR1 DFQATT and CDR2 SNEGSKA come from the germline V gene (reference sequence). This CDR3 is 13 amino acids long. The ends were cut back, 1 base at V and 3 bases at J, with 10 bases in the middle. Here the CDR3 reads CSARAAAYYEQYF. CDR3 nucleotide sequence: TGCAGTGCTAGAGCGGCAGCCTACTACGAGCAGTACTTC.

The sample holds one count of this clonotype. The V gene is TRBV7-8, the J gene TRBJ2-7; TRBD1 is a possible D gene (6 bases). This CDR3 has 14 amino acids. V lost 5 bases and J 2 bases, leaving 13 bases between the germline ends. Germline CDR1 is SGHVS and CDR2 is FQNEAQ. In DNA form, the CDR3 reads TGTGCCAGCAGCCCCCTAGGGGGTGCCTACGAGCAGTACTTC. This translates into CASSPLGGAYEQYF.

The chain joins TRBV3-1 to TRBJ2-4; 9 bases match TRBD1. The DNA end is a closer match to TRBJ2-7, so the J assignment may be wrong. CDR1 LGHDT and CDR2 YNNKEL come from the germline V gene (reference sequence). This CDR3 has 15 residues. The CDR3 nucleotides read TGTGCCAGCAGCCAAGGGGACAGGGCTTTCTACGAGCAGTACTTC. Translating it yields CASSQGDRAFYEQYF.

This clonotype appeared a few times. The V and J genes are TRBV12-3 or TRBV12-4 and TRBJ1-6; perhaps TRBD1 as D (5 bases). This CDR3 is 11 amino acids long. The ends were cut back, 5 bases at V and 14 bases at J, with 10 bases in the middle. CDR3 nucleotides: TGTGCCAGCAGTGGGACTGAGACCCTCCACTTT. This translates into CASSGTETLHF.

The chain couples TRBV5-1 to TRBJ2-7, with D possibly matching TRBD1 (6 bases). The V gene lost 4 bases and the J gene lost 7 bases, with 24 bases spanning the gap. The CDR3 has 16 amino acids. Germline loops: CDR1 SGHRS, CDR2 YFSETQ. The CDR3 nucleotides read TGCGCCAGCAGCCTGGTCCAGGGAACGCTTAGGGGGGAGCAGTACTTC. It encodes CASSLVQGTLRGEQYF.

This clonotype has more than one count but fewer than ten. The V gene is TRBV28, the J gene TRBJ2-5; weak D call: TRBD1 (5 bases). The DNA end lines up better with TRBJ2-7; the J call may be wrong. The CDR3 runs 14 residues. CDR1 is MDHEN and CDR2 is SYDVKM in the germline V gene. The DNA of the CDR3 is TGTGCCAGCAGTTTCCCAGGGTACGGCTACGAGCAGTACTTC. It translates to CASSFPGYGYEQYF.

The chain combines TRBV15 with TRBJ2-3; 12 bases map to TRBD2. Germline V gives CDR1 LNHNV, CDR2 YYDKDF (reference sequence). CDR3 size: 16 residues. V shed 5 bases, J shed 5 bases, and the junction held 8 bases outside the gene matches. The CDR3 spells CATSVRLAGVGDTQYF. Written as DNA, the CDR3 is TGTGCCACCAGCGTTCGACTAGCGGGAGTTGGAGATACGCAGTATTTT.

The chain joins TRBV5-1 to TRBJ1-2, with a possible D match to TRBD1 (6 bases). V was shortened by 4 bases and J by 4 bases, with 26 bases between the two germline ends. Germline CDR1 reads SGHRS; CDR2 reads YFSETQ. The CDR3 runs to 18 residues. CDR3 coding DNA: TGCGCCAGCAGCACTACAGGGAATGCGCTTGGATCCGGCTATGGCTACACCTTC. As protein: CASSTTGNALGSGYGYTF.

The chain has TRBV20-1 and TRBJ2-3; tentative D call: TRBD2 (6 bases). V shed 1 base and J shed 5 bases, with 13 bases lying between them. This CDR3 spans 14 amino acids. From germline, CDR1 is DFQATT and CDR2 SNEGSKA (reference sequence). This CDR3 reads CSARVGWGGDTQYF. The CDR3 nucleotides are TGCAGTGCTAGAGTGGGGTGGGGAGGAGATACGCAGTATTTT.

CDR3 protein: CSVSGDPYGYTF. The CDR3, as DNA: TGCAGCGTTAGCGGGGACCCCTATGGCTACACCTTC. The chain employs TRBV29-1 and TRBJ1-2; the D gene is possibly TRBD1 (5 bases). This CDR3 has 12 amino acids. The V and J ends lost 5 bases and 4 bases respectively, with 11 bases between them. Germline V CDR1 and CDR2: SQVTM, ANQGSEA. Filled out from reference TRBV29-1 and TRBJ1-2, the complete variable domain reads SAVISQKPSRDICQRGTSLTIQCQVDSQVTMMFWYRQQPGQSLTLIATANQGSEATYESGFVIDKFPISRPNLTFSTLTVSNMSPEDSSIYLCSVSGDPYGYTFGSGTRLTVV.

V is TRBV2 and J is TRBJ1-2; D unclear. The CDR3 is made up of 14 amino acids. Trimming pared 1 base from V and 5 bases from J, leaving 11 bases between. The germline CDR1 and CDR2 sequences are SNHLY and FYNNEI. The CDR3: CASSEVLVNYGYTF. Here the CDR3 DNA reads TGTGCCAGCAGTGAAGTGCTGGTGAATTATGGCTACACCTTC.

J is TRBJ1-1 and V is TRBV11-2; the D gene is possibly TRBD1 (5 bases). The CDR3 extends over 14 amino acids. Trimming removed 1 base at V and 6 bases at J, with 12 bases between. Germline CDR1 reads SGHAT; CDR2 reads FQNNGV. As DNA, the CDR3 is TGTGCCAGCAGCTTAGGGAGGGGTTATGCTGAAGCTTTCTTT. It yields the protein CASSLGRGYAEAFF.

The V call is TRBV10-3, the J call TRBJ2-7; 12 nucleotides agree with TRBD2. The length of the CDR3 is 15 residues. Per germline, CDR1 ENHRY and CDR2 SYGVKD. Germline trimming cut 6 bases from V and 1 base from J; bases unmatched to any gene: 4. CDR3 loop: CAISATSGGSYEQYF. CDR3 sequence (DNA): TGTGCCATCAGCGCCACTAGCGGGGGGTCCTACGAGCAGTACTTC.

The V call is TRBV27, the J call TRBJ2-1, with 7 bases matching TRBD1. Germline V gene sequence: CDR1 MNHEY, CDR2 SMNVEV (reference sequence). V dropped 0 bases and J dropped 8; count of bases not matched to a gene: 7. This CDR3 has 15 amino acids. CDR3 sequence: CASSLSRGGGDEQFF. CDR3 sequence (DNA): TGTGCCAGCAGTTTATCGCGAGGGGGCGGCGATGAGCAGTTCTTC.